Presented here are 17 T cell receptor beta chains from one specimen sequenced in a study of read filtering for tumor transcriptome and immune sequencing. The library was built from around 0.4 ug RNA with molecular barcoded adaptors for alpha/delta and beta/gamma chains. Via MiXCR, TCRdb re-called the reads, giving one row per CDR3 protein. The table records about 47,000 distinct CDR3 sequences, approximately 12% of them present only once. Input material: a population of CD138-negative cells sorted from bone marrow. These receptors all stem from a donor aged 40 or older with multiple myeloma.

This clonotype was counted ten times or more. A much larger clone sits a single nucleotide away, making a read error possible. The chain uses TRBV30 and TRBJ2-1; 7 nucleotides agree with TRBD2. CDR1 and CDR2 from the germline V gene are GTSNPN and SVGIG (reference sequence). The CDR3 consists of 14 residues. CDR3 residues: CAWRKSGVYNGQFF. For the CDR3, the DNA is TGTGCCTGGAGGAAGAGCGGGGTGTACAATGGGCAGTTCTTC.

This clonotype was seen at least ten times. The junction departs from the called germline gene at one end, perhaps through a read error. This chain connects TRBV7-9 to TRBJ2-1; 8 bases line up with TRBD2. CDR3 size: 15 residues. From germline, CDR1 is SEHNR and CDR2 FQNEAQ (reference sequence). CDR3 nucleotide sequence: TGTGCCGGCAGCTTAGCGGTCGCGGGAGGCCATGAGCAGTTCTTC. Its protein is CAGSLAVAGGHEQFF.

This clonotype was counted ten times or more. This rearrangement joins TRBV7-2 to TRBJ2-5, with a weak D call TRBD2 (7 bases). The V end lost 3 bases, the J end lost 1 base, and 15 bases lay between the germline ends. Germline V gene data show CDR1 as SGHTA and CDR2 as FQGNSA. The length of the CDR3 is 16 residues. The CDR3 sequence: CASSFAGALGQETQYF. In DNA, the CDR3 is TGTGCCAGCAGCTTTGCGGGGGCTCTGGGCCAAGAGACCCAGTACTTC.

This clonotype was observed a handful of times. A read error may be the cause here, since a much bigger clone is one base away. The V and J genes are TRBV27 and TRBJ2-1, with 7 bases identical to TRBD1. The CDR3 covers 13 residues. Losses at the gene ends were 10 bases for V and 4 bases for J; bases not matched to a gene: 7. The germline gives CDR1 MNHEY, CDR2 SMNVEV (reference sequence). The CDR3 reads CATGTDSYNEQFF. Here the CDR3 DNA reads TGTGCCACAGGGACAGACTCTTACAATGAGCAGTTCTTC.

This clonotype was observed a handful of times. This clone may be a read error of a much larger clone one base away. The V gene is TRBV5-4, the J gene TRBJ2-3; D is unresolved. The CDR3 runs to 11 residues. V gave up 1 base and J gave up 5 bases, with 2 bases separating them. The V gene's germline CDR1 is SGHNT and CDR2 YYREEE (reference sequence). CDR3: CASSLKDTQYF. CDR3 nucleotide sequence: TGTGCCAGCAGCTTGAAAGATACGCAGTATTTT.

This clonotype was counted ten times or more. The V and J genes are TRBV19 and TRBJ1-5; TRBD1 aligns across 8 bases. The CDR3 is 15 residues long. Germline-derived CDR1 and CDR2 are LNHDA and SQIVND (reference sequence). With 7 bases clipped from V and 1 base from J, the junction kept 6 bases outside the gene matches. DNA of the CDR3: TGTGCCAGTATCCTAGGACAGGGAAGCAATCAGCCCCAGCATTTT. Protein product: CASILGQGSNQPQHF.

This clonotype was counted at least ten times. CDR3 sequence reads: CASSADRVETQYF. The CDR3 DNA is TGTGCCAGCAGCGCCGACAGGGTCGAGACCCAGTACTTC. The chain recombines TRBV11-2 with TRBJ2-5; TRBD1 aligns across 7 bases. Germline V gene data show CDR1 as SGHAT and CDR2 as FQNNGV. This CDR3 is built from 13 residues. V trimming: 5 bases; J trimming: 5 bases; junction bases outside the gene matches: 5.

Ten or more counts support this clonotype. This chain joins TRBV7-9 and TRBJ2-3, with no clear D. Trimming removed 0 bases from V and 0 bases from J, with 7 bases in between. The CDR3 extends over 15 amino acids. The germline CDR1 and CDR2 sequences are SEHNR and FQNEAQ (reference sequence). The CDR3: CASSLAGPSTDTQYF. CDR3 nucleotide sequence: TGTGCCAGCAGCTTAGCGGGTCCGAGCACAGATACGCAGTATTTT.

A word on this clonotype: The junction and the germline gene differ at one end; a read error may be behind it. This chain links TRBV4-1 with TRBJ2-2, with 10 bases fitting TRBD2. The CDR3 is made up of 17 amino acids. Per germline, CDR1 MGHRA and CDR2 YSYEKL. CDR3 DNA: TGCGCCGGCAGCCAAGGGGCTAGCGGGAGTTACACCGGGGAGCTGTTTTTT. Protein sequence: CAGSQGASGSYTGELFF.

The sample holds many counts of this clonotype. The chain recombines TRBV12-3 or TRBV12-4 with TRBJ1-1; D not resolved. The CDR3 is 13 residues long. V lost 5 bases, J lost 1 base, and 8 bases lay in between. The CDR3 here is CASSHVGNTEAFF. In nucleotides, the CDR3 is TGTGCCAGCAGTCACGTAGGGAACACTGAAGCTTTCTTT.

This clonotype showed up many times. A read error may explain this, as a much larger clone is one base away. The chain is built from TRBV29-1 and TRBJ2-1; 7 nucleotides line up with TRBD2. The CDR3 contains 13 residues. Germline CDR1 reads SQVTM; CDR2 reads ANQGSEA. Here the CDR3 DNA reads TGCAGCGTTAGCGGGGTACAATACAATGGGCAGTTCTTC. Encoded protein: CSVSGVQYNGQFF.

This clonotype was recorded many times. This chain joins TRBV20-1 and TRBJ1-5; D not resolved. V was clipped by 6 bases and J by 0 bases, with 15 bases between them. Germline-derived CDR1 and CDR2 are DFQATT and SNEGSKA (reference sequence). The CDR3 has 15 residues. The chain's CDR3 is CSAFQESYSNQPQHF. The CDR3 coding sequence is TGCAGTGCCTTCCAGGAGTCCTATAGCAATCAGCCCCAGCATTTT.

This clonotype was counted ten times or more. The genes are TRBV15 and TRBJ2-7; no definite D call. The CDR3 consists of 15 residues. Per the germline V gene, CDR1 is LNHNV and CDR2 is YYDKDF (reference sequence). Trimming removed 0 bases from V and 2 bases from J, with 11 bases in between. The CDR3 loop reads CATSRDQWMTYEQYF. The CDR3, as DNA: TGTGCCACCAGCAGAGATCAGTGGATGACCTACGAGCAGTACTTC.

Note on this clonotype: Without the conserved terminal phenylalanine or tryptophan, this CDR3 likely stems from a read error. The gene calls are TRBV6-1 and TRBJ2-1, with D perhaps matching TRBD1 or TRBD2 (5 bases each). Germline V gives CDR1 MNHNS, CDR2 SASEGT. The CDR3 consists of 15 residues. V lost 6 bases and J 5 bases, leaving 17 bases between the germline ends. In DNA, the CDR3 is TGTGCCAGCAGCTCCGGGGCAGACACAAACAATGAGCAGTTCTAC. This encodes CASSSGADTNNEQFY.

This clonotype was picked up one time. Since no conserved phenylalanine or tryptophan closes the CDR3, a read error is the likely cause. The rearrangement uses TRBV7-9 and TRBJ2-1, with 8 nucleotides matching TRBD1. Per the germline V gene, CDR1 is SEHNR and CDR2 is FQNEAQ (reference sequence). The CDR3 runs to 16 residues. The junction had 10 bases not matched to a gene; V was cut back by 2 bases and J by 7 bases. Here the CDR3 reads CASSLYQGARGNEQFL. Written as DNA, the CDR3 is TGTGCCAGCAGCTTATACCAGGGGGCAAGAGGTAATGAGCAGTTCCTC.

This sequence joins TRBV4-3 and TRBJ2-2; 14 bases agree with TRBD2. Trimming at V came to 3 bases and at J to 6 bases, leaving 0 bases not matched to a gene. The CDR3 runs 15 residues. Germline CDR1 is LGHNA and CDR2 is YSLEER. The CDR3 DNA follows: TGCGCCAGCAGCCAGGGACTAGCGGGAGCCGGGGAGCTGTTTTTT. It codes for CASSQGLAGAGELFF.

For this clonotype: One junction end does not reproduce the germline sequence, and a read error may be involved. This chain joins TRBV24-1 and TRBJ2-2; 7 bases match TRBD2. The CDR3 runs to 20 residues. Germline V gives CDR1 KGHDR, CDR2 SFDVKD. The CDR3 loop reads CASSDLPRLGLDVTPWELFF. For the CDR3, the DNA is TGTGCCTCCAGTGATTTACCCCGTCTCGGACTAGACGTAACTCCCTGGGAGCTGTTTTTT.